This entry lists 24 T cell receptor beta chains sequenced from one sample in a study of T cells in Graves' hyperthyroidism and ophthalmopathy. The investigators amplified TCR beta CDR3 regions from RNA transcripts. Using the HTBI primer set, a first-round RT-PCR was run on the TCR CDR3. TCRdb recomputed calls from the multiplex PCR reads with MiXCR, one row per CDR3 protein. The repertoire has more than 650,000 distinct CDR3 sequences, approximately 15% of them found once; the top ten carry about 10%. Material for sequencing was blood. All receptors come from a woman in her late teens or twenties with Graves' hyperthyroidism.

There are many counts of this clonotype. The rearrangement joins TRBV2 to TRBJ2-7; no firm D call. This CDR3 is 12 amino acids long. Trimming left V 4 bases short and J 3 bases short, with 7 bases between. The germline V gene has CDR1 SNHLY and CDR2 FYNNEI. CDR3 residues: CASSGANYEQYF. Here the CDR3 DNA reads TGTGCCAGCAGTGGAGCCAACTACGAGCAGTACTTC.

This clonotype showed up many times. V and J are TRBV11-1 and TRBJ2-1, with unresolved D. The germline CDR1 and CDR2 sequences are SGHAT and FQDESV (reference sequence). This CDR3 has 17 residues. The V gene lost 1 base and the J gene lost 8 bases, with 21 bases spanning the gap. CDR3 amino acids: CASSLVARAGRRDEQFF. DNA of the CDR3: TGTGCCAGCAGCTTAGTCGCCCGTGCTGGACGTCGCGATGAGCAGTTCTTC.

The chain employs TRBV29-1 and TRBJ2-7; D assignment may be TRBD1 or TRBD2 (7 bases each). Germline V gene data show CDR1 as SQVTM and CDR2 as ANQGSEA. This CDR3 is built from 15 residues. Trimming cost V 3 bases and J 2 bases, with 17 bases left between them. The CDR3 sequence: CSVERVTGRAYEQYF. CDR3 coding DNA: TGCAGCGTTGAGAGGGTGACAGGGAGGGCCTACGAGCAGTACTTC.

This clonotype was seen repeatedly, ten times or more. This rearrangement joins TRBV7-3 to TRBJ2-3; no clear D. The germline V gene encodes CDR1 SGHTA and CDR2 FQGTGA. This CDR3 is built from 16 residues. The V and J ends lost 0 bases and 0 bases respectively, with 10 bases between them. CDR3 DNA sequence: TGTGCCAGCAGCTTAACACCGCGGCTAAGCACAGATACGCAGTATTTT. This codes for CASSLTPRLSTDTQYF. The whole variable domain, remainder taken from reference TRBV7-3 and TRBJ2-3, is GAGVSQTPSNKVTEKGKYVELRCDPISGHTALYWYRQSLGQGPEFLIYFQGTGAADDSGLPNDRFFAVRPEGSVSTLKIQRTERGDSAVYLCASSLTPRLSTDTQYFGPGTRLTVL.

Ten or more counts support this clonotype. The chain is built from TRBV27 and TRBJ1-2, with D possibly being TRBD1 (5 bases). Per the germline V gene, CDR1 is MNHEY and CDR2 is SMNVEV (reference sequence). The CDR3 has 15 residues. V lost 5 bases to trimming and J lost 2 bases, with 15 bases between them. The CDR3, as DNA: TGTGCCAGCAGTCGGAGAAAACAGGCCAACTATGGCTACACCTTC. It is translated as CASSRRKQANYGYTF.

The CDR3 here is CASSLLAQRESGELFF. CDR3 bases: TGTGCCAGCAGCCTCCTCGCCCAGCGGGAGTCGGGGGAGCTGTTTTTT. V usage is TRBV11-2 and J usage is TRBJ2-2, with TRBD2 identical over 8 bases. The CDR3 runs 16 residues. CDR1 and CDR2 from the germline V gene are SGHAT and FQNNGV. Unmatched junction bases numbered 13, after V lost 5 bases and J lost 8 bases.

This clonotype was recorded many times. The gene calls are TRBV12-3 or TRBV12-4 and TRBJ2-1; possible D gene TRBD2, 6 bases. The CDR3 contains 17 residues. The V and J ends lost 1 base and 0 bases respectively, with 13 bases between them. The CDR3, as DNA: TGTGCCAGCAGTTTAGGGGACTTGGTAAGCTCCTACAATGAGCAGTTCTTC. It codes for CASSLGDLVSSYNEQFF.

This clonotype was seen many times. The DNA of the CDR3 is TGCGCCAGCAGCACACAGGGGGCACCCTACGAGCAGTACTTC. Translated, it gives CASSTQGAPYEQYF. The gene calls are TRBV10-2 and TRBJ2-7; 9 bases fit TRBD1. In germline, CDR1 is WSHSY, CDR2 SAAADI. Trimming removed 6 bases from V and 2 bases from J; junction bases left unmatched: 5. The CDR3 extends over 14 amino acids.

The chain uses TRBV9 and TRBJ1-4; 11 positions match TRBD1. J was trimmed by 1 base and V by 2 bases; bases with no gene match: 7. The CDR3 totals 18 residues. CDR1 is SGDLS, CDR2 YYNGEE, per germline. CDR3 sequence: CASSVHPGQGVTNEKLFF. As DNA, the CDR3 is TGTGCCAGCAGCGTTCACCCGGGACAGGGGGTAACTAATGAAAAACTGTTTTTT.

This clonotype was detected ten times or more. This chain connects TRBV11-2 to TRBJ2-1; TRBD1 agrees at 7 bases. The CDR3 totals 17 residues. Trimming took 7 bases from V and 5 from J; bases not matched to a gene: 17. Per germline, CDR1 SGHAT and CDR2 FQNNGV. CDR3 coding DNA: TGTGCCAGCACCAAAATGATACGAGGGGGCGCGGACAATGAGCAGTTCTTC. This gives the protein CASTKMIRGGADNEQFF.

This sequence joins TRBV10-2 and TRBJ2-1, with TRBD2 matching over 9 bases. With 4 bases clipped from V and 14 bases from J, the junction kept 6 bases outside the gene matches. CDR1 is WSHSY, CDR2 SAAADI, per germline. The CDR3 sequence is 12 residues long. The CDR3 reads CASSAPSGMEFF. The CDR3 bases are TGCGCCAGCAGTGCTCCTAGCGGGATGGAGTTCTTC.

This clonotype was seen at least ten times. The chain carries TRBV28 and TRBJ1-2; D is possibly TRBD1 (6 bases). This CDR3 is 14 amino acids long. V lost 7 bases, J lost 4 bases, and 16 bases lay in between. Per germline, CDR1 MDHEN and CDR2 SYDVKM. The CDR3 bases are TGTGCCAGCACCCAGTCAGGGGCTGGCTATGGCTACACCTTC. Encoded protein: CASTQSGAGYGYTF.

This clonotype is a singleton in its sample. The chain combines TRBV30 with TRBJ1-5; D unresolved. The germline V and J ends were trimmed by 3 bases and 1 base, with 13 bases remaining between them. CDR1 is GTSNPN and CDR2 is SVGIG in the germline V gene (reference sequence). This CDR3 comprises 15 residues. In DNA form, the CDR3 reads TGTGCCTGGAGCGCTGGGCATGGGAGCAATCAGCCCCAGCATTTT. As protein: CAWSAGHGSNQPQHF.

This clonotype has only a few counts. The genes are TRBV24-1 and TRBJ1-2, with D possibly TRBD1 on 5 matching bases. Trimming stripped 4 bases from V and 5 bases from J, with 13 bases between. The CDR3 is made up of 14 amino acids. From germline, CDR1 is KGHDR and CDR2 SFDVKD. The CDR3 is CATSDAGGSYGYTF. The CDR3 DNA reads TGTGCCACCAGTGACGCCGGGGGGTCGTATGGCTACACCTTC.

The chain has TRBV2 and TRBJ2-1; D ambiguous. Per germline, CDR1 SNHLY and CDR2 FYNNEI. V gave up 2 bases and J gave up 13 bases, with 9 bases separating them. The CDR3 spans 11 residues. This CDR3 is CASSELYKQFF. The DNA for the CDR3 is TGTGCCAGCAGTGAATTGTATAAACAGTTCTTC.

The rearrangement uses TRBV28 and TRBJ1-1; 7 bases are shared with TRBD1. With 3 bases clipped from V and 0 bases from J, the junction kept 10 bases outside the gene matches. This CDR3 spans 17 amino acids. Germline CDR1 reads MDHEN; CDR2 reads SYDVKM. As DNA, the CDR3 is TGTGCCAGCAGTTTTAGGATCGTCGGGACAGTGAACACTGAAGCTTTCTTT. The encoded protein is CASSFRIVGTVNTEAFF.

In its sample, this clonotype was seen a few times. The chain combines TRBV19 with TRBJ1-1, with no clear D. From germline, CDR1 is LNHDA and CDR2 SQIVND (reference sequence). Trimming took 9 bases from V and 1 from J, leaving 9 bases between them. The CDR3 extends over 12 amino acids. CDR3 sequence (DNA): TGTGCCAGCAAACATAGGAACACTGAAGCTTTCTTT. Its protein product is CASKHRNTEAFF.

This clonotype was detected a few times. The chain is built from TRBV18 and TRBJ1-5; D gene unclear. Trimming shortened V by 2 bases and J by 6 bases, and 14 bases separated the two germline ends. Germline V gene sequence: CDR1 KGHSH, CDR2 LQKENI. The CDR3 is made up of 15 amino acids. CDR3 nucleotide sequence: TGTGCCAGCTCACCAGGAAGTCCATCGGGTCAGCCCCAGCATTTT. This codes for CASSPGSPSGQPQHF.

Many counts were recorded for this clonotype. The chain links TRBV28 to TRBJ2-1; 7 bases are shared with TRBD2. CDR1 and CDR2 from the germline V gene are MDHEN and SYDVKM. This CDR3 is built from 20 residues. The V and J ends lost 1 base and 0 bases, in that order; junction bases with no gene match: 15. CDR3 residues: CASSLFASGKMNSSYNEQFF. The DNA for the CDR3 is TGTGCCAGCAGTTTATTCGCCAGCGGGAAAATGAACAGCTCCTACAATGAGCAGTTCTTC.

V usage is TRBV30 and J usage is TRBJ2-2; 7 bases are shared with TRBD2. Germline assignment: CDR1 GTSNPN and CDR2 SVGIG (reference sequence). The ends lost 3 bases at V and 1 base at J; junction bases unmatched: 5. This CDR3 has 15 residues. The CDR3 reads CAWSPGLLNTGELFF. The CDR3 DNA follows: TGTGCCTGGAGCCCGGGACTACTGAACACCGGGGAGCTGTTTTTT.

In its sample, this clonotype was seen a few times. Since no conserved phenylalanine or tryptophan closes the CDR3, a read error is the likely cause. CDR3 region: CASSLHLNTEAFS. CDR3 in DNA: TGTGCCAGCAGCTTACATTTGAACACTGAAGCTTTCTCT. This chain joins TRBV11-2 and TRBJ1-1; D is uncertain. CDR1 is SGHAT, CDR2 FQNNGV, per germline. The CDR3 runs to 13 residues. V lost 2 bases and J lost 0, with 4 bases in between.

This clonotype was seen only a few times. The rearrangement joins TRBV4-3 to TRBJ1-3, with D possibly TRBD1 on 5 matching bases. Germline CDR1 reads LGHNA; CDR2 reads YSLEER. The CDR3 totals 14 residues. V gave up 0 bases and J gave up 6 bases, with 9 bases separating them. The CDR3 here is CASSQDQGPNTIYF. CDR3 in DNA: TGCGCCAGCAGCCAAGACCAGGGACCAAACACCATATATTTT.

This clonotype was observed at least ten times. The genes are TRBV7-2 and TRBJ1-1; 7 positions agree with TRBD1. The V gene's germline CDR1 is SGHTA and CDR2 FQGNSA. The CDR3 is 14 residues long. V lost 5 bases to trimming and J lost 7 bases; unmatched junction nucleotides: 10. Here the CDR3 reads CASSQGGHAGEAFF. In nucleotides, the CDR3 is TGTGCCAGCAGCCAGGGGGGACACGCTGGTGAAGCTTTCTTT. Complete variable domain (other parts from reference TRBV7-2 and TRBJ1-1): GAGVSQSPSNKVTEKGKDVELRCDPISGHTALYWYRQSLGQGLEFLIYFQGNSAPDKSGLPSDRFSAERTGGSVSTLTIQRTQQEDSAVYLCASSQGGHAGEAFFGQGTRLTVV.

This clonotype was seen more than once but under ten times. This chain connects TRBV12-3 or TRBV12-4 to TRBJ2-7; 7 bases line up with TRBD2. This CDR3 region has 12 residues. Trimming removed 2 bases from V and 5 bases from J; junction bases left unmatched: 0. CDR3 sequence: CASSLLADEQYF. The DNA for the CDR3 is TGTGCCAGCAGTTTACTAGCGGACGAGCAGTACTTC.